Detailed here is one T cell receptor (beta chain). The ends were cut back, 7 bases at V and 2 bases at J, with 7 bases in the middle. Germline V gene lookup returns CDR1 SGHTA and CDR2 FQGNSA. The CDR3 loop spans 12 amino acids. Hyperthyroidism patients, all newly diagnosed, had under 2 months' duration and ages of 18 to 65. This sample is drawn from a study of Graves' ophthalmopathy and Graves' hyperthyroidism. As for the study in general: Hyperthyroidism showing no ophthalmopathy within 18 months of follow-up was stable.

Beta-chain TCR CDR3 regions were amplified from RNA transcripts. The authors performed first-round RT-PCR with HTBI primers and then a second-round multiplex PCR. TCRdb processed the multiplex PCR reads anew with MiXCR; each CDR3 protein has one entry. The table has around 1.1 million distinct CDR3 sequences, roughly 35% seen once. The sample consisted of peripheral blood or thyroid tissue (not recorded which). This TCR was sampled from an adult man with Graves' hyperthyroidism. This chain uses TRBV7-2 with TRBJ2-3; D remains unclear. CDR3 sequence: CASTHPTDTQYF. Written as DNA, the CDR3 is TGTGCCAGCACCCATCCCACAGATACGCAGTATTTT.